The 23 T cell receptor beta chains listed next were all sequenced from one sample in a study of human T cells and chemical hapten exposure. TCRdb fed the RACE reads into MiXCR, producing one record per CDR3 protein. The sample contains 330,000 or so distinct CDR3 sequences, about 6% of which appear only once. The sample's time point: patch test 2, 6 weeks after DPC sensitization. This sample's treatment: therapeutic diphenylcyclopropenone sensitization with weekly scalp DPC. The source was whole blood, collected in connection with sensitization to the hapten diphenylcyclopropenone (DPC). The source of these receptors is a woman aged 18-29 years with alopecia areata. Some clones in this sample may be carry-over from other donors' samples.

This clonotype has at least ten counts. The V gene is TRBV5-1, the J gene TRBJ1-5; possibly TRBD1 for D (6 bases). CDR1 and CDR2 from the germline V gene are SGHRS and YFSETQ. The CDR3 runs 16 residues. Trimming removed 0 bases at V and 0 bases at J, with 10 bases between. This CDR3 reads CASSLDGQTSNQPQHF. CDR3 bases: TGCGCCAGCAGCTTGGATGGACAGACTAGCAATCAGCCCCAGCATTTT.

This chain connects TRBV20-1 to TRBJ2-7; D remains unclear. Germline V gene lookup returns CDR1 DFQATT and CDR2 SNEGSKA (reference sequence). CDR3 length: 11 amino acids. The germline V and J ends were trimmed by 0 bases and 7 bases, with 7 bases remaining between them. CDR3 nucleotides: TGCAGTGCTAGAGATGGGGAAGAGCAGTACTTC. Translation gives CSARDGEEQYF.

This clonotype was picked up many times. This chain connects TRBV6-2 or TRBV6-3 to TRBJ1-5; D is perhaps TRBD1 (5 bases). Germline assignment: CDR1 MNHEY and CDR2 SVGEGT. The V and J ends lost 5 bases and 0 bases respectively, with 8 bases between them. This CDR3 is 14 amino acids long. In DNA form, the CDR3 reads TGTGCCAGCAGTGCAACAGGTAGCAATCAGCCCCAGCATTTT. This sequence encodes CASSATGSNQPQHF.

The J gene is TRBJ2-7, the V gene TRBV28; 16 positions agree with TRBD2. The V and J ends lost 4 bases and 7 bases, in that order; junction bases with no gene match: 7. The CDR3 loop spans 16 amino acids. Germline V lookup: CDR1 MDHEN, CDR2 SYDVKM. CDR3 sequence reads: CASSSSGLAGGSEQYF. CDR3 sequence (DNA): TGTGCCAGCAGTTCCTCGGGACTAGCGGGGGGGAGTGAGCAGTACTTC.

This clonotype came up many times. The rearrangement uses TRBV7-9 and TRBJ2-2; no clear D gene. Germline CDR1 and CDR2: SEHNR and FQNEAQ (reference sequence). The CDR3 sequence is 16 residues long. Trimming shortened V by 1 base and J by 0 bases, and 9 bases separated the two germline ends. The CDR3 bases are TGTGCCAGCAGCTTAGGAGGAGCCTCGAACACCGGGGAGCTGTTTTTT. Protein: CASSLGGASNTGELFF.

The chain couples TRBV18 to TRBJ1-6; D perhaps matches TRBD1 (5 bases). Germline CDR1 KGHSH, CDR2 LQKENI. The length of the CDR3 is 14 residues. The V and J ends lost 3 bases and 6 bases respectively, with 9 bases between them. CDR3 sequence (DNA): TGTGCCAGCTCACCGGGACGTAGTAATTCACCCCTCCACTTT. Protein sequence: CASSPGRSNSPLHF.

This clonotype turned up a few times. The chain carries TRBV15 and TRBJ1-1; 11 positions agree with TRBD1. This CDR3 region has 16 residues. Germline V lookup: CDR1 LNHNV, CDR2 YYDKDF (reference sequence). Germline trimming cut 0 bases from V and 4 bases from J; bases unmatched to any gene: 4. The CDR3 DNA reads TGTGCCACCAGCAGAGACAGGACAGGGGGCTTCACTGAAGCTTTCTTT. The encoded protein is CATSRDRTGGFTEAFF.

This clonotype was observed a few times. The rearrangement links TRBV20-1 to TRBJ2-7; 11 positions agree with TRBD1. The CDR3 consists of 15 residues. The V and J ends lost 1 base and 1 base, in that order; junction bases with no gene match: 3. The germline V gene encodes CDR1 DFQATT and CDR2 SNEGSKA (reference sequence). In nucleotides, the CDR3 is TGCAGTGCTAGAGTTGGACAGGGGGCTTCCTACGAGCAGTACTTC. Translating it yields CSARVGQGASYEQYF.

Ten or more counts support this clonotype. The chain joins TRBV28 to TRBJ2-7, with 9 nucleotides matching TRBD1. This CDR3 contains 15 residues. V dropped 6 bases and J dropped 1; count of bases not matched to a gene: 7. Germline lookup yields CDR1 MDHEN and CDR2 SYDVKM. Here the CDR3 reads CASRAGQGMSYEQYF. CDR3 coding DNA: TGTGCCAGCAGGGCCGGACAGGGGATGTCCTACGAGCAGTACTTC.

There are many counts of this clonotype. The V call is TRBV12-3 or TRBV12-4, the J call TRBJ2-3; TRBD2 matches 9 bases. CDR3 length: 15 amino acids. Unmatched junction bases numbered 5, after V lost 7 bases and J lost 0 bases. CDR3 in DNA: TGTGCCAGCAATCGACTAGCGGAGAGCACAGATACGCAGTATTTT. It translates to CASNRLAESTDTQYF.

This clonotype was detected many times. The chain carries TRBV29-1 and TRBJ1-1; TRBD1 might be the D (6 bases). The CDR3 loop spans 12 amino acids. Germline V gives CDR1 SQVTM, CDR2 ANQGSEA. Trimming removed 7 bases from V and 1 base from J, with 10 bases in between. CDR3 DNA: TGCAGCGGAGCAGGGGCGAACACTGAAGCTTTCTTT. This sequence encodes CSGAGANTEAFF.

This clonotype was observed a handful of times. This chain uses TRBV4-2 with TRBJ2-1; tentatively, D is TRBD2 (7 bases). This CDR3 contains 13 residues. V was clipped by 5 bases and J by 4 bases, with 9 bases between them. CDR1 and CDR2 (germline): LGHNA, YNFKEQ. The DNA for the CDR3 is TGTGCCAGCAGCGAGGGGGGGTACAATGAGCAGTTCTTC. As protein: CASSEGGYNEQFF.

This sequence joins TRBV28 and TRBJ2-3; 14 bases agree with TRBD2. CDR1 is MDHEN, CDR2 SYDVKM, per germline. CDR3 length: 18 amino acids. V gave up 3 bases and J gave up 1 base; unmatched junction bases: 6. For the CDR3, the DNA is TGTGCCAGCAGTTTGGGACTAGCGGGGGTCGGAGGCACAGATACGCAGTATTTT. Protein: CASSLGLAGVGGTDTQYF.

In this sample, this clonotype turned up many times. The CDR3 DNA reads as TGCGCCAGCCCCAAGAGACCCGGGCGAACGACCCTCCACTTT. It codes for CASPKRPGRTTLHF. V and J are TRBV5-1 and TRBJ1-6; D is ambiguous. The CDR3 covers 14 residues. CDR1 SGHRS and CDR2 YFSETQ come from the germline V gene. Trimming took off 7 bases at V and 14 bases at J, with 22 bases between the two ends.

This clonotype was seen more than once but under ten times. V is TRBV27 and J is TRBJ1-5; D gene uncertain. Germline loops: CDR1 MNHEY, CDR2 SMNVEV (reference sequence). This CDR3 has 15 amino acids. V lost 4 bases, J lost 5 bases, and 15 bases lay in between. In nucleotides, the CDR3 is TGTGCCAGCAGTTCCGGGGAAGAAATTGATCAGCCCCAGCATTTT. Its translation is CASSSGEEIDQPQHF.

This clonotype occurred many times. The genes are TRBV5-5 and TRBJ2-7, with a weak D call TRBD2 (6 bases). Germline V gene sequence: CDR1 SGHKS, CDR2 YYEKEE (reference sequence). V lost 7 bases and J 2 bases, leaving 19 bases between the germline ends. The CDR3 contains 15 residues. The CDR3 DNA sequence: TGTGCCAGCGGGCCCGGTCCTGCGGGGACCTACGAGCAGTACTTC. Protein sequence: CASGPGPAGTYEQYF.

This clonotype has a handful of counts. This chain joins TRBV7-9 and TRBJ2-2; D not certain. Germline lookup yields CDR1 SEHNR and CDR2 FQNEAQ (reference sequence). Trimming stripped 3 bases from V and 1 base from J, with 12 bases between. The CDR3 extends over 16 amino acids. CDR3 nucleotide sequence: TGTGCCAGCAGCTTCTTTCCCAACCTGAACACCGGGGAGCTGTTTTTT. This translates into CASSFFPNLNTGELFF.

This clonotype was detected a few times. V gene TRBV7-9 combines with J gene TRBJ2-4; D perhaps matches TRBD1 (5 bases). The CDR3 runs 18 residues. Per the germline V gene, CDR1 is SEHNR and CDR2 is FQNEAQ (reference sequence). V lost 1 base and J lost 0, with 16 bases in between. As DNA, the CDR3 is TGTGCCAGCAGCTTAGGGTTCCGACAGAATATAGCCAAAAACATTCAGTACTTC. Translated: CASSLGFRQNIAKNIQYF.

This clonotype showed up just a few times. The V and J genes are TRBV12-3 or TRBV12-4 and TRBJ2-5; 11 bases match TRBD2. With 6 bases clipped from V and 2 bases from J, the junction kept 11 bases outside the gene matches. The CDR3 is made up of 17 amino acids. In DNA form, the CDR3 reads TGTGCCAGCAGCCTTCTGGCTTTAGCGGGGGGGCAAGAGACCCAGTACTTC. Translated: CASSLLALAGGQETQYF.

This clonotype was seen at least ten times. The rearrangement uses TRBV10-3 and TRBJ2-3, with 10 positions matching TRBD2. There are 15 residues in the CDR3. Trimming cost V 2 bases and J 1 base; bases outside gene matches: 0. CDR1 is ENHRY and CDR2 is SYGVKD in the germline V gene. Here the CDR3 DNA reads TGTGCCATCAGTGAGGGACTAGCGGGCACAGATACGCAGTATTTT. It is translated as CAISEGLAGTDTQYF.

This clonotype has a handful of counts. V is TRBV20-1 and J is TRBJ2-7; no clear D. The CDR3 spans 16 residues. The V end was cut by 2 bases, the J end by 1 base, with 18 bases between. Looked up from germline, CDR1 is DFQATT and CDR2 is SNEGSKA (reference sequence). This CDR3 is CSARSAIPYPSYEQYF. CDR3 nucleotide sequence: TGCAGTGCTAGATCCGCTATTCCTTATCCGTCCTACGAGCAGTACTTC.

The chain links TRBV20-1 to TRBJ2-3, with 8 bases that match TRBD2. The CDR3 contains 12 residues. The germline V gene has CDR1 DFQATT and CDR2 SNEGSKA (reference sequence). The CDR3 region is CKIAGRTDTQYF. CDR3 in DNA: TGCAAGATAGCGGGGCGGACAGATACGCAGTATTTT.

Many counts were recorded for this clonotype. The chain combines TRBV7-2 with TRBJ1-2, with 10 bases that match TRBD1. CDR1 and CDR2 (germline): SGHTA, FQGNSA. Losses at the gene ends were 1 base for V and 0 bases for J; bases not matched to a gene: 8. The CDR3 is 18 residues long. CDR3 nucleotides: TGTGCCAGCAGCTTAGGTTCGACAGGGGGCACTTCTAACTATGGCTACACCTTC. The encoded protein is CASSLGSTGGTSNYGYTF.